This T cell receptor beta chain came from a study of blood T cells in healthy people across ages. In its sample, this clonotype was seen a few times. Its antigen remains unidentified. A sample-barcoded 5' primer and a J-beta primer mix were used in a second PCR of about 7 to 12 cycles. TCRdb used MiXCR to reprocess the 5' RACE reads, holding one entry per CDR3 protein. The sample shows around 2 million distinct CDR3 sequences, about 39% of them seen only once. Germline-derived CDR1 and CDR2 are LGHNT and FRNRAP. Trimming took off 6 bases at V and 3 bases at J, with 5 bases between the two ends. The CDR3 length is 11 residues. The amount of total RNA extracted per sample was at least 5.5 micrograms. Overall study results and limits: Per million T cells, the diversity of TCR beta decreased roughly linearly as age advanced. Naive T cell percentage and TCR beta diversity correlated strongly.

Sequencing used blood. This TCR was recovered from a human donor in good health. The chain has TRBV12-5 and TRBJ1-2, with D unclear. The CDR3 loop is CASGGYYGYTF. CDR3 sequence (DNA): TGTGCTAGTGGGGGGTACTATGGCTACACCTTC.